These 20 T cell receptor beta chains originate from one sample sequenced in a study of T cell responses to AZD1222 COVID-19 vaccine. The method was immunoSEQ multiplex PCR; TCRdb's version includes in-frame clones alone and lacks a portion of them. In the table there are 55,000 to 80,000 clones, less than 90% of which are singletons. The specimen was peripheral blood, collected on day 0 of AZD1222 vaccination. These receptors all stem from an adult in good health.

CDR3 residues: CASSLGGAGLNYGYTF. CDR3 nucleotide sequence: TGTGCCAGCAGCTTAGGAGGCGCAGGGCTGAACTATGGCTACACCTTC. V gene TRBV11-1 combines with J gene TRBJ1-2, with D tentatively TRBD1 (5 bases). V dropped 1 base and J dropped 2 bases, with 14 bases sitting between them. Germline V gene data show CDR1 as SGHAT and CDR2 as FQDESV (reference sequence). CDR3 size: 16 residues.

The chain employs TRBV18 and TRBJ1-1, with TRBD1 matching over 9 bases. From germline, CDR1 is KGHSH and CDR2 LQKENI. Trimming removed 3 bases from V and 0 bases from J; junction bases left unmatched: 8. The CDR3 contains 17 residues. CDR3 in amino acids: CASSPRTGEGVNTEAFF. The CDR3 DNA sequence: TGTGCCAGCTCACCCCGGACAGGGGAGGGAGTGAACACTGAAGCTTTCTTT.

V and J are TRBV12-3 or TRBV12-4 and TRBJ1-5; D ambiguous. CDR3 size: 13 residues. V was shortened by 3 bases and J by 8 bases, with 11 bases between the two germline ends. The CDR3: CASSLLRAKPQHF. The CDR3 DNA reads TGTGCCAGCAGTTTGTTGAGGGCTAAGCCCCAGCATTTT.

This clone has a single count. The V call is TRBV5-8, the J call TRBJ1-5; no firm D call. Germline V gene data show CDR1 as SGHTS and CDR2 as YDEGEE. The V and J ends lost 4 bases and 0 bases respectively, with 14 bases between them. The CDR3 is 16 amino acids. The CDR3 DNA follows: TGTGCCAGCAGCCCCGCGGACTCTTATAGCAATCAGCCCCAGCATTTT. This gives the protein CASSPADSYSNQPQHF. Based on the CDR3 plus reference TRBV5-8 and TRBJ1-5, the full variable domain is EAGVTQSPTHLIKTRGQQATLRCSPISGHTSVYWYQQALGLGLQFLLWYDEGEERNRGNFPPRFSGRQFPNYSSELNVNALELEDSALYLCASSPADSYSNQPQHFGDGTRLSIL.

The chain combines TRBV27 with TRBJ1-2; D is uncertain. Per the germline V gene, CDR1 is MNHEY and CDR2 is SMNVEV (reference sequence). The V gene lost 1 base and the J gene lost 4 bases, with 13 bases spanning the gap. There are 15 residues in the CDR3. The CDR3: CASSLYTGQLYGYTF. In DNA form, the CDR3 reads TGTGCCAGCAGTTTATACACGGGCCAGCTCTATGGCTACACCTTC.

The DNA for the CDR3 is TGTGCCAGCAGCTCTAGCACAGATACGCAGTATTTT. Protein sequence: CASSSSTDTQYF. The chain is built from TRBV7-3 and TRBJ2-3; D unclear. Trimming took off 4 bases at V and 0 bases at J, with 2 bases between the two ends. The germline V gene has CDR1 SGHTA and CDR2 FQGTGA. The CDR3 totals 12 residues.

V and J are TRBV28 and TRBJ1-1; D is ambiguous. The V and J ends lost 7 bases and 7 bases respectively, with 16 bases between them. The CDR3 is 13 residues long. The germline CDR1 and CDR2 sequences are MDHEN and SYDVKM. The CDR3 DNA sequence: TGTGCCAGCATTAATATGAGGGTTGTTGAAGCTTTCTTT. Amino acid sequence: CASINMRVVEAFF.

The gene calls are TRBV5-1 and TRBJ2-1, with D possibly called TRBD1 or TRBD2 (6 bases each). V was clipped by 0 bases and J by 8 bases, with 18 bases between them. The CDR3 totals 16 residues. The germline CDR1 and CDR2 sequences are SGHRS and YFSETQ. The CDR3 loop is CASSLALGGRGDEQFF. The CDR3 coding sequence is TGCGCCAGCAGCTTGGCCCTGGGGGGCCGGGGCGATGAGCAGTTCTTC.

CDR3 loop: CASGWWDEQFF. DNA for the CDR3: TGTGCCAGCGGATGGTGGGATGAGCAGTTCTTC. The chain has TRBV27 and TRBJ2-1; no definite D call. Germline V gene data show CDR1 as MNHEY and CDR2 as SMNVEV (reference sequence). With 8 bases removed from V and 8 bases from J, the gap between germline ends came to 10 bases. This CDR3 spans 11 amino acids.

The V gene is TRBV9, the J gene TRBJ2-7, with TRBD1 identical over 8 bases. CDR1 is SGDLS, CDR2 YYNGEE, per germline. The length of the CDR3 is 16 residues. Trimming took 0 bases from V and 0 from J; bases not matched to a gene: 5. The CDR3, as DNA: TGTGCCAGCAGCGTAGCGGGACAGGCTAACTCCTACGAGCAGTACTTC. This translates into CASSVAGQANSYEQYF.

The chain couples TRBV7-8 to TRBJ1-1; D uncertain. CDR1 SGHVS and CDR2 FQNEAQ come from the germline V gene. V was pared by 5 bases and J by 2 bases, with 9 bases between. The CDR3 is 13 amino acids. The DNA for the CDR3 is TGTGCCAGCAGCCCGGACCTCAACACTGAAGCTTTCTTT. This gives the protein CASSPDLNTEAFF. Based on the CDR3 plus reference TRBV7-8 and TRBJ1-1, the full variable domain is GAGVSQSPRYKVAKRGQDVALRCDPISGHVSLFWYQQALGQGPEFLTYFQNEAQLDKSGLPSDRFFAERPEGSVSTLKIQRTQQEDSAVYLCASSPDLNTEAFFGQGTRLTVV.

This chain links TRBV7-3 with TRBJ1-6; D is uncertain. Trimming took off 1 base at V and 7 bases at J, with 17 bases between the two ends. The CDR3 covers 17 residues. Germline V CDR1 and CDR2: SGHTA, FQGTGA. CDR3 sequence (DNA): TGTGCCAGCAGCTTAAAGGCTTCGGGAATCTCAAATTCACCCCTCCACTTT. Residues: CASSLKASGISNSPLHF. The full variable domain, its missing parts supplied by reference TRBV7-3 and TRBJ1-6, is GAGVSQTPSNKVTEKGKYVELRCDPISGHTALYWYRQSLGQGPEFLIYFQGTGAADDSGLPNDRFFAVRPEGSVSTLKIQRTERGDSAVYLCASSLKASGISNSPLHFGNGTRLTVT.

V is TRBV7-8 and J is TRBJ2-1; D is unresolved. This CDR3 has 12 residues. V was pared by 6 bases and J by 9 bases, with 12 bases between. Per germline, CDR1 SGHVS and CDR2 FQNEAQ. This chain's CDR3 is CASRPQSPEQFF. The CDR3 nucleotides read TGTGCCAGCAGACCACAGAGTCCTGAGCAGTTCTTC.

The chain has TRBV6-5 and TRBJ1-2; possibly TRBD1 for D (5 bases). CDR1 is MNHEY and CDR2 is SVGAGI in the germline V gene. Between the trimmed V and J ends, which lost 6 bases and 4 bases, there was a span of 12 bases. The CDR3 length is 13 residues. The CDR3 is CASRRDRSYGYTF. Written as DNA, the CDR3 is TGTGCCAGCAGACGCGACAGATCCTATGGCTACACCTTC.

V gene TRBV5-1 combines with J gene TRBJ1-4; TRBD1 matches 7 bases. This CDR3 has 12 amino acids. Germline CDR1 and CDR2: SGHRS and YFSETQ. V lost 4 bases, J lost 15 bases, and 9 bases stayed unmatched. The CDR3 DNA reads as TGCGCCAGCAGCCAAAACGACAGGGAGGTGTTTTTT. It yields the protein CASSQNDREVFF.

V gene TRBV7-3 combines with J gene TRBJ2-5, with D unresolved. CDR1 and CDR2 (germline): SGHTA, FQGTGA. The CDR3 has 13 amino acids. The V gene lost 5 bases and the J gene lost 4 bases, with 11 bases spanning the gap. The CDR3 reads CASSPGWGETQYF. The CDR3 bases are TGTGCCAGCAGCCCGGGTTGGGGAGAGACCCAGTACTTC. Drawing the rest from reference TRBV7-3 and TRBJ2-5, the complete variable domain is GAGVSQTPSNKVTEKGKYVELRCDPISGHTALYWYRQSLGQGPEFLIYFQGTGAADDSGLPNDRFFAVRPEGSVSTLKIQRTERGDSAVYLCASSPGWGETQYFGPGTRLLVL.

The rearrangement joins TRBV24-1 to TRBJ1-2, with 9 bases matching TRBD1. The CDR3 has 15 residues. Trimming took 4 bases from V and 3 from J; bases not matched to a gene: 5. CDR1 KGHDR and CDR2 SFDVKD come from the germline V gene. Here the CDR3 DNA reads TGTGCCACCAGTGACCCGGGACAGGGTTACTATGGCTACACCTTC. Translated, it gives CATSDPGQGYYGYTF.

This CDR3 is CAWSETDTQYF. The DNA for the CDR3 is TGTGCCTGGAGTGAAACAGATACGCAGTATTTT. J is TRBJ2-3 and V is TRBV30; no clear D gene. V lost 1 base to trimming and J lost 3 bases, with 2 bases between them. The CDR3 has 11 residues. The germline gives CDR1 GTSNPN, CDR2 SVGIG (reference sequence). Combining the CDR3 with reference TRBV30 and TRBJ2-3 gives the whole variable domain SQTIHQWPATLVQPVGSPLSLECTVEGTSNPNLYWYRQAAGRGLQLLFYSVGIGQISSEVPQNLSASRPQDRQFILSSKKLLLSDSGFYLCAWSETDTQYFGPGTRLTVL.

This clone was seen only a few times. The chain recombines TRBV27 with TRBJ1-6; maybe TRBD1 (5 bases). This CDR3 region has 14 residues. Germline CDR1 and CDR2: MNHEY and SMNVEV (reference sequence). V lost 8 bases and J 7 bases, leaving 15 bases between the germline ends. The CDR3 here is CASSLRGDNSPLHF. The CDR3 region has the DNA TGTGCCAGCTCTTTAAGGGGAGACAATTCACCCCTCCACTTT.

In regard to this clone: The same CDR3 arises from other DNA sequences in this sample as well. The chain combines TRBV28 with TRBJ1-2; D perhaps matches TRBD1 (5 bases). Germline CDR1 MDHEN, CDR2 SYDVKM. Between the trimmed V and J ends, which lost 2 bases and 5 bases, there was a span of 6 bases. The CDR3 covers 12 residues. Here the CDR3 DNA reads TGTGCCAGCAGTTTAAGACAGTATGGCTACACCTTC. Residues: CASSLRQYGYTF.